The present entry profiles one T cell receptor (beta chain) with its context. Antigen: not known. Produced via immunoSEQ multiplex PCR; TCRdb's table is partial and in-frame only. This table holds about 130,000 clones, about 90% found once. The donors were members of the validation cohort, which comprised 100 to 150 subjects and was separate from the first cohort of 666 subjects. These data come from a study of cytomegalovirus exposure and HLA in healthy donors. Per the germline V gene, CDR1 is MNHEY and CDR2 is SVGAGI. The CDR3 has 13 amino acids. Trimming took 2 bases from V and 3 from J, leaving 7 bases between them. Whole-study findings and limits: Altogether, some 160 TCR beta chains were recorded as cytomegalovirus-associated. Confirmation was obtained in vitro that a few CMV-associated chains are specific for CMV antigens. Per published reports, the classifier diagnosed cytomegalovirus status with high specificity and sensitivity.

The V call is TRBV6-5, the J call TRBJ1-2; D call uncertain. This TCR came from a woman aged 25 to 39 in good health and CMV-seropositive. The sequencing input was PBMCs. The CDR3, as DNA: TGTGCCAGCAGTTACGGCCGCCACTATGGCTACACCTTC. Translation: CASSYGRHYGYTF.